This T cell receptor beta chain was sequenced in a study of beta chain features in type 1 diabetes. Overall study findings and caveats: All four CD4+ subsets of Type 1 diabetes patients contained TCRB CDR3s that were moderately but significantly shorter. VDJ junctions sequenced from type 1 diabetes patients showed fewer insertions and more deletions.

The CDR3 has 14 residues. The ends were cut back, 0 bases at V and 2 bases at J, with 8 bases in the middle. Germline V CDR1 and CDR2: GTSNPN, SVGIG (reference sequence). Worth noting for this clone: Antigen unknown.

Reverse transcribing all isolated RNA meant expressed TCRB transcripts were sequenced. Assay: immunoSEQ multiplex PCR; the TCRdb copy retains only in-frame clones and omits some. The sample records under 400,000 clones, around 13% being singletons. This TCR was sampled from a man younger than 35 in good health. Sequencing used naive CD4+ T cells from blood. The rearrangement joins TRBV30 to TRBJ2-4; weak D call: TRBD1 (5 bases). CDR3 nucleotides: TGTGCCTGGAGTGTAAGGGGATCCAAAAACATTCAGTACTTC. Translated, it gives CAWSVRGSKNIQYF. Full variable domain (outside the CDR3, taken from reference TRBV30 and TRBJ2-4): SQTIHQWPATLVQPVGSPLSLECTVEGTSNPNLYWYRQAAGRGLQLLFYSVGIGQISSEVPQNLSASRPQDRQFILSSKKLLLSDSGFYLCAWSVRGSKNIQYFGAGTRLSVL.